A selection of T cell receptor beta chains follows, all from one sample in a study of patients and donors after allogeneic stem cell transplantation. TCRdb independently ran MiXCR on the RT-PCR reads; one entry per CDR3 protein. This sample has approximately 88,000 distinct CDR3 sequences; approximately 5.2% occur once, and the top ten carry around 2.6%. What was sequenced was blood, either unsorted or a sorted T cell fraction (not recorded which). The receptors here all came from a human donor who was either an allogeneic HSCT recipient or a stem cell or donor lymphocyte infusion donor (not recorded which). It is not recorded whose cells these are; they may come from a transplant donor. Each CDR3 is given with its conserved first and last residue. Each record gives: D gene, clone size, J gene, V gene, CDR3 length, CDR3 protein, CDR3 DNA. The D gene is left open where the match is weak. Size is omitted from some rows. Given values are once, few, many or a class for expanded clones.

d_call: TRBD2; clone_size: few; j_call: TRBJ2-7; v_call: TRBV5-1; cdr3_length: 15; cdr3_aa: CASSLEGSGVYEQYF; cdr3_nt: TGCGCCAGCAGCTTGGAAGGGAGCGGGGTTTACGAGCAGTACTTC
d_call: TRBD2; clone_size: NA; j_call: TRBJ2-5; v_call: TRBV9; cdr3_length: 17; cdr3_aa: CASSSKGGGRNQETQYF; cdr3_nt: TGTGCCAGCAGCTCAAAGGGGGGCGGGAGGAACCAAGAGACCCAGTACTTC
d_call: NA; clone_size: many; j_call: TRBJ1-1; v_call: TRBV28; cdr3_length: 16; cdr3_aa: CASSLFGRTSNTEAFF; cdr3_nt: TGTGCCAGCAGTTTATTTGGCAGAACATCGAACACTGAAGCTTTCTTT
d_call: NA; clone_size: many; j_call: TRBJ1-1; v_call: TRBV18; cdr3_length: 14; cdr3_aa: CASSPPDPLTEAFF; cdr3_nt: TGTGCCAGCTCACCCCCAGACCCCCTCACTGAAGCTTTCTTT
d_call: NA; clone_size: many; j_call: TRBJ1-3; v_call: TRBV18; cdr3_length: 16; cdr3_aa: CASSPGRTRSGNTIYF; cdr3_nt: TGTGCCAGCTCACCGGGACGTACGAGATCTGGAAACACCATATATTTT
d_call: NA; clone_size: many; j_call: TRBJ2-3; v_call: TRBV23-1; cdr3_length: 14; cdr3_aa: CASSQGTNTDTQYF; cdr3_nt: TGCGCCAGCAGTCAAGGGACCAACACAGATACGCAGTATTTT
d_call: TRBD2; clone_size: few; j_call: TRBJ2-5; v_call: TRBV9; cdr3_length: 15; cdr3_aa: CASSVAGGRSETQYF; cdr3_nt: TGTGCCAGCAGCGTAGCGGGGGGGAGGTCAGAGACCCAGTACTTC
d_call: TRBD1; clone_size: many; j_call: TRBJ2-2; v_call: TRBV4-1; cdr3_length: 16; cdr3_aa: CASSPRTGANTGELFF; cdr3_nt: TGCGCCAGCAGCCCTCGGACAGGCGCGAACACCGGGGAGCTGTTTTTT
d_call: TRBD1; clone_size: many; j_call: TRBJ1-2; v_call: TRBV20-1; cdr3_length: 13; cdr3_aa: CSAGQGANYGYTF; cdr3_nt: TGCAGTGCTGGACAGGGGGCTAACTATGGCTACACCTTC
d_call: NA; clone_size: many; j_call: TRBJ1-1; v_call: TRBV11-3; cdr3_length: 16; cdr3_aa: CASSFGGGGSNTEAFF; cdr3_nt: TGTGCCAGCAGCTTCGGAGGAGGGGGTTCGAACACTGAAGCTTTCTTT
d_call: NA; clone_size: NA; j_call: TRBJ1-5; v_call: TRBV12-3/TRBV12-4; cdr3_length: 14; cdr3_aa: CASSFRFSNQPQHF; cdr3_nt: TGTGCCAGCAGTTTTAGGTTCAGCAATCAGCCCCAGCATTTT
d_call: NA; clone_size: many; j_call: TRBJ1-1; v_call: TRBV19; cdr3_length: 13; cdr3_aa: CASSLQGPAEAFF; cdr3_nt: TGTGCCAGTAGTCTCCAGGGGCCGGCTGAAGCTTTCTTT
d_call: NA; clone_size: NA; j_call: TRBJ2-5; v_call: TRBV29-1; cdr3_length: 13; cdr3_aa: CSARLEGKETQYF; cdr3_nt: TGCAGCGCCCGGTTGGAGGGTAAGGAGACCCAGTACTTC
d_call: NA; clone_size: many; j_call: TRBJ2-1; v_call: TRBV5-6; cdr3_length: 18; cdr3_aa: CASSSWGFLGSSYNEQFF; cdr3_nt: TGTGCCAGCAGCTCCTGGGGTTTTTTGGGGAGCTCCTACAATGAGCAGTTCTTC
d_call: TRBD1; clone_size: many; j_call: TRBJ1-1; v_call: TRBV5-1; cdr3_length: 15; cdr3_aa: CASSDGQGMNTEAFF; cdr3_nt: TGCGCCAGCAGCGATGGACAGGGGATGAACACTGAAGCTTTCTTT
d_call: NA; clone_size: many; j_call: TRBJ2-5; v_call: TRBV3-1; cdr3_length: 13; cdr3_aa: CASGQLKQETQYF; cdr3_nt: TGTGCCAGCGGCCAACTGAAACAAGAGACCCAGTACTTC
d_call: TRBD1; clone_size: NA; j_call: TRBJ1-2; v_call: TRBV19; cdr3_length: 16; cdr3_aa: CASTRQGGSGFRGYTF; cdr3_nt: TGTGCCAGTACCCGACAGGGAGGATCGGGCTTTCGCGGCTACACCTTC
d_call: TRBD2; clone_size: NA; j_call: TRBJ2-7; v_call: TRBV3-1; cdr3_length: 19; cdr3_aa: CASSQVTSGGAGSSYEQYF; cdr3_nt: TGTGCCAGCAGCCAAGTGACTAGCGGGGGTGCGGGGAGCTCCTACGAGCAGTACTTC
d_call: NA; clone_size: many; j_call: TRBJ1-1; v_call: TRBV11-3; cdr3_length: 14; cdr3_aa: CASSSRTLNTEAFF; cdr3_nt: TGTGCCAGCAGCTCAAGGACTCTGAACACTGAAGCTTTCTTT
d_call: NA; clone_size: NA; j_call: TRBJ2-5; v_call: TRBV5-5; cdr3_length: 12; cdr3_aa: CASSLGEETQYF; cdr3_nt: TGTGCCAGCAGCTTGGGGGAAGAGACCCAGTACTTC
d_call: NA; clone_size: few; j_call: TRBJ1-2; v_call: TRBV14; cdr3_length: 13; cdr3_aa: CASSYDSSYGYTF; cdr3_nt: TGTGCCAGCAGCTACGACAGCTCCTATGGCTACACCTTC
d_call: NA; clone_size: few; j_call: TRBJ1-5; v_call: TRBV15; cdr3_length: 13; cdr3_aa: CAIAQGSNQPQHF; cdr3_nt: TGTGCCATCGCACAGGGAAGCAATCAGCCCCAGCATTTT
d_call: NA; clone_size: NA; j_call: TRBJ1-5; v_call: TRBV19; cdr3_length: 15; cdr3_aa: CASSTTGNSNQPQHF; cdr3_nt: TGTGCCAGTAGTACAACAGGGAATAGCAATCAGCCCCAGCATTTT
d_call: NA; clone_size: many; j_call: TRBJ2-7; v_call: TRBV2; cdr3_length: 11; cdr3_aa: CASSDRYEQYF; cdr3_nt: TGTGCCAGCAGCGACAGGTACGAGCAGTACTTC
d_call: TRBD2; clone_size: many; j_call: TRBJ2-7; v_call: TRBV20-1; cdr3_length: 15; cdr3_aa: CSALSSGGYSYEQYF; cdr3_nt: TGCAGTGCTCTTTCCAGCGGGGGTTACTCCTACGAGCAGTACTTC
d_call: NA; clone_size: NA; j_call: TRBJ2-7; v_call: TRBV6-1; cdr3_length: 15; cdr3_aa: CASTFQAGISYEQYF; cdr3_nt: TGTGCCAGCACCTTCCAGGCAGGCATCTCCTACGAGCAGTACTTC
d_call: NA; clone_size: NA; j_call: TRBJ1-5; v_call: TRBV12-3/TRBV12-4; cdr3_length: 16; cdr3_aa: CASSDLDPTGNQPQHF; cdr3_nt: TGTGCCAGCAGTGATCTGGACCCTACAGGCAATCAGCCCCAGCATTTT
d_call: TRBD2; clone_size: NA; j_call: TRBJ2-3; v_call: TRBV20-1; cdr3_length: 14; cdr3_aa: CSARSSGYTDTQYF; cdr3_nt: TGCAGTGCCCGCTCTAGCGGCTACACAGATACGCAGTATTTT
d_call: NA; clone_size: many; j_call: TRBJ2-5; v_call: TRBV18; cdr3_length: 14; cdr3_aa: CASSPPVARETQYF; cdr3_nt: TGTGCCAGCTCACCACCGGTAGCTCGGGAGACCCAGTACTTC
d_call: NA; clone_size: many; j_call: TRBJ1-1; v_call: TRBV5-1; cdr3_length: 12; cdr3_aa: CASSLVATEAFF; cdr3_nt: TGCGCCAGCAGCTTGGTGGCTACTGAAGCTTTCTTT
d_call: NA; clone_size: many; j_call: TRBJ1-1; v_call: TRBV5-4; cdr3_length: 13; cdr3_aa: CASSRETNTEAFF; cdr3_nt: TGTGCCAGCAGCCGGGAGACGAACACTGAAGCTTTCTTT
d_call: NA; clone_size: many; j_call: TRBJ2-5; v_call: TRBV4-1; cdr3_length: 15; cdr3_aa: CASSPSEAGQETQYF; cdr3_nt: TGCGCCAGCAGCCCAAGTGAGGCAGGCCAAGAGACCCAGTACTTC
d_call: NA; clone_size: many; j_call: TRBJ2-7; v_call: TRBV11-2; cdr3_length: 17; cdr3_aa: CASSPPIFSGSENEQYF; cdr3_nt: TGTGCCAGCAGCCCACCTATCTTTTCCGGGAGCGAAAACGAGCAGTACTTC
d_call: NA; clone_size: many; j_call: TRBJ2-7; v_call: TRBV20-1; cdr3_length: 13; cdr3_aa: CSSLDRQRYEQYF; cdr3_nt: TGCAGTTCCCTCGACAGGCAGAGGTACGAGCAGTACTTC
d_call: NA; clone_size: NA; j_call: TRBJ2-3; v_call: TRBV3-1; cdr3_length: 14; cdr3_aa: CASRPGWATDTQYF; cdr3_nt: TGTGCCAGCAGGCCAGGTTGGGCTACAGATACGCAGTATTTT
d_call: TRBD2; clone_size: many; j_call: TRBJ2-1; v_call: TRBV27; cdr3_length: 17; cdr3_aa: CASSFKRDLLNNNEQFF; cdr3_nt: TGTGCCAGCAGTTTTAAGCGGGACCTCTTGAATAACAATGAGCAGTTCTTC
d_call: NA; clone_size: many; j_call: TRBJ2-1; v_call: TRBV7-3; cdr3_length: 15; cdr3_aa: CASSQRQSSYNEQFF; cdr3_nt: TGTGCCAGCAGCCAAAGACAGAGCTCCTACAATGAGCAGTTCTTC
d_call: NA; clone_size: many; j_call: TRBJ1-2; v_call: TRBV11-2; cdr3_length: 15; cdr3_aa: CASSLGPGALYGYTF; cdr3_nt: TGTGCCAGCAGCTTGGGCCCGGGGGCCCTCTATGGCTACACCTTC
d_call: NA; clone_size: many; j_call: TRBJ2-7; v_call: TRBV20-1; cdr3_length: 14; cdr3_aa: CSAVGGPSSYEQYF; cdr3_nt: TGCAGTGCCGTCGGCGGACCATCTTCCTACGAGCAGTACTTC
d_call: NA; clone_size: many; j_call: TRBJ1-5; v_call: TRBV28; cdr3_length: 14; cdr3_aa: CASSFGGTNQPQHF; cdr3_nt: TGTGCCAGCAGTTTCGGGGGGACCAATCAGCCCCAGCATTTT
d_call: NA; clone_size: many; j_call: TRBJ2-2; v_call: TRBV7-9; cdr3_length: 12; cdr3_aa: CASSSRTGELFF; cdr3_nt: TGTGCCAGCAGCTCTAGAACCGGGGAGCTGTTTTTT
d_call: NA; clone_size: NA; j_call: TRBJ1-1; v_call: TRBV15; cdr3_length: 13; cdr3_aa: CATSRDFEGEAFF; cdr3_nt: TGTGCCACCAGCAGAGATTTTGAGGGTGAAGCTTTCTTT
d_call: NA; clone_size: many; j_call: TRBJ2-7; v_call: TRBV7-3; cdr3_length: 15; cdr3_aa: CASSLGSGMEDEQYF; cdr3_nt: TGTGCCAGCAGCTTAGGATCAGGGATGGAGGACGAGCAGTACTTC
d_call: NA; clone_size: many; j_call: TRBJ2-7; v_call: TRBV20-1; cdr3_length: 12; cdr3_aa: CSASGLPYEQYF; cdr3_nt: TGCAGTGCTAGTGGCCTACCCTACGAGCAGTACTTC
d_call: TRBD2; clone_size: NA; j_call: TRBJ2-3; v_call: TRBV5-1; cdr3_length: 17; cdr3_aa: CASSLWGGGPITDTQYF; cdr3_nt: TGCGCCAGCAGCTTGTGGGGGGGGGGACCGATCACAGATACGCAGTATTTT
d_call: NA; clone_size: once; j_call: TRBJ2-5; v_call: TRBV4-1; cdr3_length: 13; cdr3_aa: CASSPRVRETQYF; cdr3_nt: TGCGCCAGCAGCCCCAGGGTTCGGGAGACCCAGTACTTC
d_call: TRBD1; clone_size: NA; j_call: TRBJ2-4; v_call: TRBV20-1; cdr3_length: 14; cdr3_aa: CSAREKGRGIDGYF; cdr3_nt: TGCAGTGCTAGAGAAAAGGGCAGGGGGATCGACGGGTACTTC
d_call: TRBD2; clone_size: many; j_call: TRBJ2-5; v_call: TRBV20-1; cdr3_length: 17; cdr3_aa: CSARNHSWLAGVETQYF; cdr3_nt: TGCAGTGCTCGAAACCACTCATGGCTAGCGGGGGTGGAGACCCAGTACTTC
d_call: TRBD2; clone_size: many; j_call: TRBJ2-7; v_call: TRBV7-8; cdr3_length: 15; cdr3_aa: CASSLDLAGAGEQYF; cdr3_nt: TGTGCCAGCAGCTTAGATCTAGCGGGAGCCGGGGAGCAGTACTTC
d_call: TRBD2; clone_size: many; j_call: TRBJ2-5; v_call: TRBV24-1; cdr3_length: 17; cdr3_aa: CATSPGTSGRAGETQYF; cdr3_nt: TGTGCCACCAGCCCTGGGACTAGCGGGAGGGCCGGGGAGACCCAGTACTTC
d_call: NA; clone_size: many; j_call: TRBJ2-3; v_call: TRBV7-9; cdr3_length: 14; cdr3_aa: CASSAGVFADTQYF; cdr3_nt: TGTGCCAGCAGCGCAGGGGTATTCGCAGATACGCAGTATTTT
d_call: NA; clone_size: many; j_call: TRBJ2-2; v_call: TRBV5-1; cdr3_length: 14; cdr3_aa: CASSIRTQTGELFF; cdr3_nt: TGCGCCAGCAGCATCCGGACACAAACCGGGGAGCTGTTTTTT
d_call: NA; clone_size: many; j_call: TRBJ2-7; v_call: TRBV12-3/TRBV12-4; cdr3_length: 14; cdr3_aa: CASSLLGVGYEQYF; cdr3_nt: TGTGCCAGCAGTTTACTGGGCGTGGGGTACGAGCAGTACTTC
d_call: TRBD2; clone_size: many; j_call: TRBJ2-1; v_call: TRBV6-2/TRBV6-3; cdr3_length: 14; cdr3_aa: CASRKLAANNEQFF; cdr3_nt: TGTGCCAGCCGGAAACTAGCGGCTAACAATGAGCAGTTCTTC
d_call: NA; clone_size: many; j_call: TRBJ2-2; v_call: TRBV20-1; cdr3_length: 14; cdr3_aa: CSASKPELTGELFF; cdr3_nt: TGCAGTGCTAGCAAGCCTGAACTCACCGGGGAGCTGTTTTTT
d_call: NA; clone_size: NA; j_call: TRBJ1-1; v_call: TRBV12-3/TRBV12-4; cdr3_length: 14; cdr3_aa: CASFTGRENTEAFF; cdr3_nt: TGTGCCAGCTTCACAGGGAGGGAGAACACTGAAGCTTTCTTT
d_call: NA; clone_size: many; j_call: TRBJ2-7; v_call: TRBV7-9; cdr3_length: 12; cdr3_aa: CASSFNAYEQYF; cdr3_nt: TGTGCCAGCAGCTTCAACGCCTACGAGCAGTACTTC